Each of the 25 T cell receptor beta chains below was sequenced from the same sample in a study of persistence of HIV-infected CD4 T cells. No antigen has been assigned to these receptors. Cells were stimulated with CMV-infected fibroblast lysates at approximately 10 ug/mL. Sorted nonresponding memory CD4+ T cells were CD40L-negative, CD69-negative, CD45RO-high. The immunoSEQ assay was version 4, run in survey mode. The protocol was immunoSEQ multiplex PCR, while the TCRdb copy is restricted to in-frame clones and leaves out a portion. The repertoire has some 31,000 clones, 80% to 90% of them found once; the top ten carry 0.86%. Material: CD4+ T cells sorted from PBMCs after approximately 20-hour stimulation, obtained from a patient who received antiretroviral therapy. The receptors shown here come from an adult man with HIV who was CMV-seropositive.

In DNA form, the CDR3 reads TGCGCCAGCAGCCAGGCCTCAGGGTTCCCTTACTATGGCTACACCTTC. Protein sequence: CASSQASGFPYYGYTF. This chain connects TRBV4-3 to TRBJ1-2, with a weak D call TRBD1 (5 bases). This CDR3 comprises 16 residues. CDR1 and CDR2 from the germline V gene are LGHNA and YSLEER. The V gene lost 3 bases and the J gene lost 3 bases, with 17 bases spanning the gap.

This clone is a singleton in its sample. J is TRBJ1-1 and V is TRBV12-5, with 7 bases fitting TRBD1. The CDR3 length is 14 residues. V shed 5 bases, J shed 4 bases, and the junction held 7 bases outside the gene matches. The germline V gene has CDR1 LGHNT and CDR2 FRNRAP. The CDR3 reads CASGLGGAATEAFF. CDR3 coding DNA: TGTGCTAGTGGTCTAGGGGGCGCGGCCACTGAAGCTTTCTTT.

This clone has only a few counts. The chain uses TRBV23-1 and TRBJ2-1; TRBD1 is a possible D gene (5 bases). TRBV23-1 is identified as an open reading frame with a role that is uncertain. The CDR3 has 13 amino acids. V was pared by 8 bases and J by 3 bases, with 11 bases between. CDR3 sequence (DNA): TGCGCCAGCGGAGACAGCATCTACAATGAGCAGTTCTTC. This translates into CASGDSIYNEQFF.

This chain uses TRBV5-1 with TRBJ1-3; D is undetermined. V lost 4 bases and J 0 bases, leaving 14 bases between the germline ends. The CDR3 loop spans 16 amino acids. Germline CDR1 reads SGHRS; CDR2 reads YFSETQ. In DNA, the CDR3 is TGCGCCAGCAGCCCCTTGGGCGGGAGCTCTGGAAACACCATATATTTT. This sequence encodes CASSPLGGSSGNTIYF. Supplemented by reference TRBV5-1 and TRBJ1-3, the full variable domain reads KAGVTQTPRYLIKTRGQQVTLSCSPISGHRSVSWYQQTPGQGLQFLFEYFSETQRNKGNFPGRFSGRQFSNSRSEMNVSTLELGDSALYLCASSPLGGSSGNTIYFGEGSWLTVV.

This chain joins TRBV7-9 and TRBJ1-3; unclear D gene. CDR1 SEHNR and CDR2 FQNEAQ come from the germline V gene (reference sequence). This CDR3 has 15 residues. V was shortened by 3 bases and J by 1 base, with 10 bases between the two germline ends. CDR3 region: CASSFTVGSGNTIYF. CDR3 sequence (DNA): TGTGCCAGCAGCTTTACCGTGGGTTCTGGAAACACCATATATTTT.

The gene calls are TRBV4-1 and TRBJ2-7; TRBD1 aligns across 9 bases. In germline, CDR1 is MGHRA, CDR2 YSYEKL. This CDR3 has 16 residues. The V and J ends lost 2 bases and 3 bases, in that order; junction bases with no gene match: 8. CDR3 DNA sequence: TGCGCCAGCAGCCAACAAGCCCCGGGACAGGGCTACGAGCAGTACTTC. Its translation is CASSQQAPGQGYEQYF.

This clone was found once. This chain uses TRBV7-9 with TRBJ2-1, with TRBD1 matching over 10 bases. CDR3 length: 17 residues. In germline, CDR1 is SEHNR, CDR2 FQNEAQ (reference sequence). V lost 1 base, J lost 8 bases, and 11 bases stayed unmatched. As DNA, the CDR3 is TGTGCCAGCAGCTTAGTTGAGCCGGGACAGGGGACTCATGAGCAGTTCTTC. It yields the protein CASSLVEPGQGTHEQFF. Full variable domain (outside the CDR3, taken from reference TRBV7-9 and TRBJ2-1): DTGVSQNPRHKITKRGQNVTFRCDPISEHNRLYWYRQTLGQGPEFLTYFQNEAQLEKSRLLSDRFSAERPKGSFSTLEIQRTEQGDSAMYLCASSLVEPGQGTHEQFFGPGTRLTVL.

The chain joins TRBV7-9 to TRBJ1-2, with 8 bases that match TRBD1. Germline V lookup: CDR1 SEHNR, CDR2 FQNEAQ (reference sequence). The V segment lost 3 bases and the J segment 7 bases; nucleotides outside the gene matches: 7. The CDR3 runs to 14 residues. The CDR3 reads CASSFPDREGGYTF. CDR3 coding DNA: TGTGCCAGCAGCTTCCCGGACAGGGAAGGTGGCTACACCTTC.

This clone has just a few counts. The genes are TRBV10-3 and TRBJ2-1, with D possibly matching TRBD2 (6 bases). The V end lost 4 bases, the J end lost 8 bases, and 15 bases lay between the germline ends. CDR3 length: 14 amino acids. Germline V gives CDR1 ENHRY, CDR2 SYGVKD. As DNA, the CDR3 is TGTGCCATCAGTGGACTAGGTTGGGAGGATGAGCAGTTCTTC. Its protein product is CAISGLGWEDEQFF.

This chain joins TRBV5-4 and TRBJ2-3; maybe TRBD2 (6 bases). Between the trimmed V and J ends, which lost 0 bases and 5 bases, there was a span of 10 bases. In germline, CDR1 is SGHNT, CDR2 YYREEE (reference sequence). The CDR3 consists of 14 residues. In nucleotides, the CDR3 is TGTGCCAGCAGCTTGGAAGGAGGGATAGATACGCAGTATTTT. This sequence encodes CASSLEGGIDTQYF.

The chain links TRBV30 to TRBJ2-1; D uncertain. Germline V lookup: CDR1 GTSNPN, CDR2 SVGIG (reference sequence). This CDR3 has 14 amino acids. The germline V and J ends were trimmed by 0 bases and 5 bases, with 11 bases remaining between them. For the CDR3, the DNA is TGTGCCTGGAGTGTAAGCTCTAGGAACAATGAGCAGTTCTTC. The encoded protein is CAWSVSSRNNEQFF.

The chain has TRBV20-1 and TRBJ1-4; maybe TRBD1 (6 bases). The germline V gene encodes CDR1 DFQATT and CDR2 SNEGSKA (reference sequence). V was cut by 2 bases and J by 8 bases, with 6 bases left in between. The CDR3 has 11 amino acids. CDR3 region: CSARRGEKLFF. In nucleotides, the CDR3 is TGCAGTGCTAGAAGGGGGGAAAAACTGTTTTTT.

Here the CDR3 DNA reads TGTGCCAGCAGCCTCGACAGGGTGAGCTCCTACGAGCAGTACTTC. Its translation is CASSLDRVSSYEQYF. V is TRBV6-6 and J is TRBJ2-7, with 7 nucleotides matching TRBD1. The CDR3 runs to 15 residues. The germline CDR1 and CDR2 sequences are MNHNY and SVGAGI (reference sequence). The junction had 8 bases not matched to a gene; V was cut back by 6 bases and J by 0 bases.

This chain links TRBV5-4 with TRBJ2-5, with a weak D call TRBD1 (5 bases). V dropped 4 bases and J dropped 4 bases, with 20 bases sitting between them. Germline V gene data show CDR1 as SGHNT and CDR2 as YYREEE (reference sequence). This CDR3 region has 16 residues. The CDR3 here is CASSPRSARGGETQYF. Written as DNA, the CDR3 is TGTGCCAGCAGCCCCCGGTCGGCAAGGGGTGGAGAGACCCAGTACTTC.

This clone was seen a few times. The chain recombines TRBV10-3 with TRBJ1-1; 9 bases map to TRBD1. V dropped 6 bases and J dropped 6; count of bases not matched to a gene: 8. This CDR3 region has 14 residues. CDR1 and CDR2 (germline): ENHRY, SYGVKD. The DNA for the CDR3 is TGTGCCATCAGGAGGGACAGGGTGATTCCTGAAGCTTTCTTT. Translation gives CAIRRDRVIPEAFF.

This chain links TRBV7-2 with TRBJ2-5; TRBD2 matches 9 bases. The J segment lost 5 bases and the V segment lost 4 bases, leaving 8 bases of the junction unmatched. The CDR3 loop spans 15 amino acids. The germline gives CDR1 SGHTA, CDR2 FQGNSA. CDR3 sequence reads: CASSYPGLAGETQYF. In DNA form, the CDR3 reads TGTGCCAGCAGCTATCCGGGACTAGCTGGGGAGACCCAGTACTTC.

This chain uses TRBV7-2 with TRBJ1-1; 9 bases line up with TRBD1. V was clipped by 4 bases and J by 10 bases; unmatched bases: 13. This CDR3 comprises 15 residues. Germline assignment: CDR1 SGHTA and CDR2 FQGNSA. CDR3 sequence (DNA): TGTGCCAGCAGCTCGACCGGGACAGGGACAAGGAGAGCTTTCTTT. The encoded protein is CASSSTGTGTRRAFF.

This rearrangement joins TRBV3-1 (or the pseudogene TRBV3-2) to TRBJ2-3; D could derive from TRBD1 or TRBD2 (5 bases each). CDR1 and CDR2 from the germline V gene are LGHDT and YNNKEL (reference sequence). The length of the CDR3 is 15 residues. Trimming took off 4 bases at V and 0 bases at J, with 11 bases between the two ends. The CDR3 DNA is TGTGCCAGCAGCCGGGGAGACAGTAGCACAGATACGCAGTATTTT. Protein: CASSRGDSSTDTQYF.

This chain links TRBV27 with TRBJ2-7, with unresolved D. CDR1 is MNHEY, CDR2 SMNVEV, per germline (reference sequence). There are 11 residues in the CDR3. Trimming shortened V by 4 bases and J by 3 bases, and 4 bases separated the two germline ends. This CDR3 is CASSSGYEQYF. The CDR3 DNA is TGTGCCAGCAGTTCGGGCTACGAGCAGTACTTC.

The rearrangement uses TRBV11-3 and TRBJ2-1; 9 bases align to TRBD1. Germline V lookup: CDR1 SGHNT, CDR2 YENEEA. The CDR3 totals 16 residues. Trimming cost V 4 bases and J 6 bases; bases outside gene matches: 10. CDR3 bases: TGTGCCAGCAGCTGGGGTTCGGGACAGGGATTCAATGAGCAGTTCTTC. Its protein is CASSWGSGQGFNEQFF.

This clone showed up just a few times. The chain is built from TRBV9 and TRBJ2-2; TRBD1 matches at 7 bases. The length of the CDR3 is 15 residues. Germline CDR1 and CDR2: SGDLS and YYNGEE. V lost 3 bases to trimming and J lost 2 bases; unmatched junction nucleotides: 4. CDR3 in amino acids: CASSGQGLNTGELFF. Here the CDR3 DNA reads TGTGCCAGCAGCGGACAGGGCCTCAACACCGGGGAGCTGTTTTTT.

V is TRBV20-1 and J is TRBJ1-4; D is undetermined. This CDR3 comprises 14 residues. V lost 3 bases to trimming and J lost 6 bases, with 14 bases between them. The germline V gene has CDR1 DFQATT and CDR2 SNEGSKA (reference sequence). The CDR3 here is CSASRLGMDEKLFF. As DNA, the CDR3 is TGCAGTGCTAGTCGCCTGGGAATGGATGAAAAACTGTTTTTT.

The V gene is TRBV2, the J gene TRBJ2-5; D gene uncertain. The CDR3 is made up of 13 amino acids. Germline CDR1 and CDR2: SNHLY and FYNNEI. The germline V and J ends were trimmed by 8 bases and 3 bases, with 13 bases remaining between them. For the CDR3, the DNA is TGTGCCAGCCTCTCGACCTATAAAGAGACCCAGTACTTC. Protein: CASLSTYKETQYF.

The chain joins TRBV28 to TRBJ2-1, with 8 positions matching TRBD1. The CDR3 contains 14 residues. Germline loops: CDR1 MDHEN, CDR2 SYDVKM. Germline trimming cut 6 bases from V and 6 bases from J; bases unmatched to any gene: 7. The DNA for the CDR3 is TGTGCCAGCAGACCGACAGGGGTCATCAATGAGCAGTTCTTC. Translated: CASRPTGVINEQFF.

This chain uses TRBV14 with TRBJ1-1; TRBD1 matches at 7 bases. Germline CDR1 is SGHDN and CDR2 is FVKESK. This CDR3 is 14 amino acids long. After removal of 4 bases from V and 4 bases from J, the junction contained 6 bases not matched to a gene. The CDR3 DNA reads TGTGCCAGCAGCCTACAGGGGAGGGGCACTGAAGCTTTCTTT. Its protein is CASSLQGRGTEAFF.